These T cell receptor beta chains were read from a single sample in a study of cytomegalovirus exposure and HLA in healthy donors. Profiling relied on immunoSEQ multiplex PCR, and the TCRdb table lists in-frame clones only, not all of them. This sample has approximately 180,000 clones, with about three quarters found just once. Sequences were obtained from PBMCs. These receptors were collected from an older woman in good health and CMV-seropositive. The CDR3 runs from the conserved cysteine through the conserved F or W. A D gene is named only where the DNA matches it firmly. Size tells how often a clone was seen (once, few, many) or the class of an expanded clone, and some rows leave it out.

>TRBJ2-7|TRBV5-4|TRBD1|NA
CASSRGQGRYEQYF
TGTGCCAGCAGCCGGGGACAGGGAAGGTACGAGCAGTACTTC
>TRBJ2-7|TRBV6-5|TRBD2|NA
CASSSWTSATSYEQYF
TGTGCCAGCAGTTCCTGGACTAGCGCAACTTCCTACGAGCAGTACTTC
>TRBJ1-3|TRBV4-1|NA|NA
CASSQDRGVGNTIYF
TGCGCCAGCAGCCAAGATCGCGGGGTTGGAAACACCATATATTTT
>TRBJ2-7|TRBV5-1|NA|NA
CASSSENNRVYEQYF
TGCGCCAGCAGCTCGGAAAATAACCGGGTATACGAGCAGTACTTC
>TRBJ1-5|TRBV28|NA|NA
CASSPHTGNSNQPQHF
TGTGCCAGCAGTCCCCACACAGGGAATAGCAATCAGCCCCAGCATTTT
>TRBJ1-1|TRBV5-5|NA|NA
CASSLGALNTEAFF
TGTGCCAGCAGCTTGGGGGCTTTGAACACTGAAGCTTTCTTT
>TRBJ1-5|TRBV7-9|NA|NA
CASRSHLSNQPQHF
TGTGCCAGCCGCTCCCACTTAAGCAATCAGCCCCAGCATTTT
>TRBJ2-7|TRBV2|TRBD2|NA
CASSGLAGVVSEQYF
TGTGCCAGCTCTGGACTAGCGGGAGTGGTTTCCGAGCAGTACTTC
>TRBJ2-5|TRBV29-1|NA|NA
CSVKGLAQETQYF
TGCAGCGTCAAGGGACTGGCACAAGAGACCCAGTACTTC
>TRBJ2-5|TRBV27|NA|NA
CASSLLSGVIETQYF
TGTGCCAGCAGTTTATTGTCCGGGGTTATAGAGACCCAGTACTTC
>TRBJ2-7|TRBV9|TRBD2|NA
CASSVALGGSYEQYF
TGTGCCAGCAGCGTAGCTCTGGGAGGGTCCTACGAGCAGTACTTC
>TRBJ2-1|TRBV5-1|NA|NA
CASSLLGGSSYNEQFF
TGCGCCAGCAGCTTGTTAGGTGGGAGCTCCTACAATGAGCAGTTCTTC
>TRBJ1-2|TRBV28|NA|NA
CASSFNVGGGYTF
TGTGCCAGCAGTTTTAATGTAGGGGGTGGCTACACCTTC
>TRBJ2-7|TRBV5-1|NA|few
CASSQDGTWAYEQYF
TGCGCCAGCAGCCAGGACGGGACTTGGGCCTACGAGCAGTACTTC
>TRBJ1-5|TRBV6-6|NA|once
CASSYRGNQPQHF
TGTGCCAGCAGTTACAGAGGCAATCAGCCCCAGCATTTT
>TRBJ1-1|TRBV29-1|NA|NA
CSVKGRYTEAFF
TGCAGCGTTAAGGGGAGGTACACTGAAGCTTTCTTT
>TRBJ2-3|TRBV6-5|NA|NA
CASSRLGAGTDTQYF
TGTGCCAGCAGTCGCCTCGGAGCTGGCACAGATACGCAGTATTTT
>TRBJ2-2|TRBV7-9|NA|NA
CASSLDGQISPGELFF
TGTGCCAGCAGCTTAGATGGACAGATTTCTCCCGGGGAGCTGTTTTTT
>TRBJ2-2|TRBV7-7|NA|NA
CADIMGRGCTGELFF
TGTGCCGATATTATGGGGCGGGGTTGCACCGGGGAGCTGTTTTTT
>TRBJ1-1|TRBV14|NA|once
CASSQTGGDTEAFF
TGTGCCAGCAGCCAAACTGGCGGGGACACTGAAGCTTTCTTT
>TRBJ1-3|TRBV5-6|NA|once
CASSLVTGGSGNTIYF
TGTGCCAGCAGCTTGGTTACCGGTGGCTCTGGAAACACCATATATTTT
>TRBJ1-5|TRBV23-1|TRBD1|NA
CASSQPTGSYSNQPQHF
TGCGCCAGCAGTCAACCGACAGGGTCATATAGCAATCAGCCCCAGCATTTT
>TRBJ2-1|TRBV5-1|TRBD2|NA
CASSLVILAANNEQFF
TGCGCCAGCAGCTTGGTGATACTAGCGGCAAACAATGAGCAGTTCTTC